This entry lists 19 T cell receptor beta chains sequenced from one sample in a study of T cell repertoires in cytomegalovirus infection (dated by TCRdb to between 2018 and 2020). Sequencing was performed on an Illumina HiSeq 1500. Through fastp at Q25 and MiXCR, TCRdb rebuilt clones from the public reads, retaining in-frame beta chains. All rows with the same CDR3 protein become a single entry with the most common DNA and genes. Counted in this sample were about 700,000 distinct CDR3 sequences; roughly a third of them appeared once. The ten top clones hold about 20% of the sample. Reading the label with the study, this specimen's treatment or condition is: in vitro stimulation with specific CMV peptide epitopes to enrich CMV-specific T cells. Their antigens are not known. The sequences come from cultured PBMCs, collected from culture after CMV antigen stimulation. The source is a human donor in good health (CMV status not recorded). Some clones in this sample may be carry-over from other donors' samples.

V gene TRBV20-1 combines with J gene TRBJ2-3, with a weak D call TRBD1 (7 bases). The V and J ends lost 0 bases and 4 bases respectively, with 14 bases between them. CDR1 is DFQATT, CDR2 SNEGSKA, per germline (reference sequence). There are 15 residues in the CDR3. The CDR3 DNA reads TGCAGTGCTAGAGATCCGCAGGGGGGACCAGATACGCAGTATTTT. The encoded protein is CSARDPQGGPDTQYF.

In this sample, this clonotype turned up a few times. The chain has TRBV2 and TRBJ1-5; no clear D. Germline V gene sequence: CDR1 SNHLY, CDR2 FYNNEI. With 4 bases removed from V and 0 bases from J, the gap between germline ends came to 13 bases. This CDR3 comprises 16 residues. The chain's CDR3 is CASSVESVASNQPQHF. CDR3 DNA sequence: TGTGCCAGCAGTGTAGAGTCAGTAGCTAGCAATCAGCCCCAGCATTTT.

This clonotype was recorded a few times. The chain employs TRBV4-3 and TRBJ1-1; no reliable D call. Germline V gene sequence: CDR1 LGHNA, CDR2 YSLEER. The CDR3 sequence is 13 residues long. With 0 bases removed from V and 10 bases from J, the gap between germline ends came to 12 bases. The CDR3 region has the DNA TGCGCCAGCAGCCAAGAACAGCGGTTTTCAGCTTTCTTT. Translated: CASSQEQRFSAFF.

This chain links TRBV2 with TRBJ1-4; D not resolved. CDR1 SNHLY and CDR2 FYNNEI come from the germline V gene. V lost 8 bases to trimming and J lost 3 bases, with 13 bases between them. The CDR3 consists of 14 residues. The CDR3 sequence: CASSAQGANEKLFF. In DNA form, the CDR3 reads TGTGCCAGCTCCGCACAAGGCGCTAATGAAAAACTGTTTTTT.

This clonotype was seen a handful of times. The V and J genes are TRBV19 and TRBJ1-6; possibly TRBD1 for D (6 bases). This CDR3 contains 14 residues. V was clipped by 6 bases and J by 4 bases, with 10 bases between them. Per germline, CDR1 LNHDA and CDR2 SQIVND (reference sequence). CDR3 DNA: TGTGCCAGTAGACACGGACAGTATAATTCACCCCTCCACTTT. It translates to CASRHGQYNSPLHF.

V is TRBV19 and J is TRBJ2-7, with TRBD1 identical over 7 bases. The CDR3 contains 14 residues. V was pared by 8 bases and J by 2 bases, with 9 bases of the junction left unmatched. Germline V gene data show CDR1 as LNHDA and CDR2 as SQIVND (reference sequence). CDR3 coding DNA: TGTGCCAGTGGGGGAACAGGGGCGACCTACGAGCAGTACTTC. This gives the protein CASGGTGATYEQYF.

CDR3 amino acids: CASREVGGGETQYF. CDR3 DNA sequence: TGTGCCAGCAGGGAGGTGGGCGGCGGCGAGACCCAGTACTTC. The rearrangement uses TRBV6-1 and TRBJ2-5; TRBD2 might be the D (5 bases). With 6 bases removed from V and 5 bases from J, the gap between germline ends came to 16 bases. In germline, CDR1 is MNHNS, CDR2 SASEGT. This CDR3 region has 14 residues.

This clonotype was detected a few times. The chain employs TRBV12-3 or TRBV12-4 and TRBJ1-1, with D perhaps matching TRBD1 (6 bases). Trimming removed 5 bases at V and 3 bases at J, with 13 bases between. The CDR3 is 14 residues long. The CDR3 coding sequence is TGTGCCAGCAGTACCGGGACACCCTACACTGAAGCTTTCTTT. It yields the protein CASSTGTPYTEAFF.

The sample holds a few counts of this clonotype. The V call is TRBV10-3, the J call TRBJ2-2; D assignment may be TRBD1 or TRBD2 (5 bases each). Deletions cut 6 bases from V and 3 bases from J, with 17 bases between. Germline CDR1 reads ENHRY; CDR2 reads SYGVKD. This CDR3 is 16 amino acids long. The CDR3 spells CAIRPTVGEDTGELFF. The CDR3 DNA reads TGTGCCATCAGGCCGACAGTCGGGGAAGACACCGGGGAGCTGTTTTTT.

This clonotype was counted a few times. CDR3 bases: TGTGCCAGCAGTGATCAGTCGAGCAATCAGCCCCAGCATTTT. Protein product: CASSDQSSNQPQHF. J is TRBJ1-5 and V is TRBV25-1; D gene unclear. The CDR3 length is 14 residues. Germline V gene sequence: CDR1 MGHDK, CDR2 SYGVNS. The V and J ends lost 3 bases and 1 base respectively, with 7 bases between them.

With respect to this clonotype: At one of its ends the junction is not consistent with the germline gene, which may arise from a read error. The V and J genes are TRBV12-3 or TRBV12-4 and TRBJ2-3; 8 bases fit TRBD1. The length of the CDR3 is 14 residues. The CDR3 loop is CASSLSPDRGKPTF. CDR3 DNA sequence: TGTGCCAGCAGTCTCTCCCCCGACAGGGGCAAGCCCACTTTT.

This clonotype was detected many times. The chain recombines TRBV7-2 with TRBJ2-1, with D possibly being TRBD1 (5 bases). The CDR3 is 13 residues long. Germline CDR1 is SGHTA and CDR2 is FQGNSA. V lost 1 base and J 7 bases, leaving 8 bases between the germline ends. For the CDR3, the DNA is TGTGCCAGCAGCTTAGGGACAAGGAATGAGCAGTTCTTC. Protein: CASSLGTRNEQFF.

This clonotype was counted only a few times. The rearrangement joins TRBV4-3 to TRBJ1-2, with 8 bases that match TRBD1. V trimming: 3 bases; J trimming: 6 bases; junction bases outside the gene matches: 6. The CDR3 covers 14 residues. Germline CDR1 and CDR2: LGHNA and YSLEER. The CDR3 region is CASSHYRGFNGYTF. The CDR3 nucleotides are TGCGCCAGCAGCCATTACAGGGGGTTTAATGGCTACACCTTC.

This chain links TRBV27 with TRBJ2-1; a weak D match, TRBD2 (6 bases). The germline V gene encodes CDR1 MNHEY and CDR2 SMNVEV (reference sequence). The CDR3 runs 16 residues. V was shortened by 4 bases and J by 5 bases, with 18 bases between the two germline ends. CDR3 bases: TGTGCCAGCAGTTCTCCACTAGCAGTGGTGCACAATGAGCAGTTCTTC. Translation: CASSSPLAVVHNEQFF.

This chain uses TRBV6-1 with TRBJ1-6, with D uncertain. CDR3 length equals 14 residues. V dropped 8 bases and J dropped 7 bases, with 15 bases sitting between them. Per germline, CDR1 MNHNS and CDR2 SASEGT. The CDR3 sequence is CASSRSTLNSPLHF. The CDR3 DNA reads as TGTGCCAGCTCCAGGAGCACCTTGAATTCACCCCTCCACTTT.

This clonotype was counted a few times. The V call is TRBV7-9, the J call TRBJ1-2; 7 bases map to TRBD1. Germline V gene data show CDR1 as SEHNR and CDR2 as FQNEAQ (reference sequence). The length of the CDR3 is 15 residues. Germline trimming cut 5 bases from V and 0 bases from J; bases unmatched to any gene: 6. CDR3 amino acids: CASSAGTDANYGYTF. Here the CDR3 DNA reads TGTGCCAGCAGCGCCGGGACAGATGCTAACTATGGCTACACCTTC.

The rearrangement uses TRBV2 and TRBJ2-5; the D gene could be TRBD1 or TRBD2 (6 bases each). V shed 3 bases and J shed 1 base, with 9 bases lying between them. Germline CDR1 is SNHLY and CDR2 is FYNNEI. The CDR3 sequence is 14 residues long. The CDR3 here is CASSDEGGQETQYF. In DNA form, the CDR3 reads TGTGCCAGCAGTGACGAGGGGGGCCAAGAGACCCAGTACTTC.

This clonotype showed up just a few times. V and J are TRBV19 and TRBJ2-5, with D uncertain. CDR3 length equals 15 residues. V was trimmed by 3 bases and J by 2 bases, leaving 13 bases between them. Germline V gene sequence: CDR1 LNHDA, CDR2 SQIVND (reference sequence). The CDR3 region is CASSMTHGPQETQYF. The DNA of the CDR3 is TGTGCCAGTAGTATGACGCACGGGCCTCAAGAGACCCAGTACTTC.

The chain links TRBV6-2 or TRBV6-3 to TRBJ2-1, with 11 bases fitting TRBD2. There are 15 residues in the CDR3. The germline gives CDR1 MNHEY, CDR2 SVGEGT. The J segment lost 5 bases and the V segment lost 6 bases, leaving 6 bases of the junction unmatched. The CDR3 sequence is CASSRLAGGNNEQFF. As DNA, the CDR3 is TGTGCCAGCAGCCGTCTAGCGGGGGGCAACAATGAGCAGTTCTTC.